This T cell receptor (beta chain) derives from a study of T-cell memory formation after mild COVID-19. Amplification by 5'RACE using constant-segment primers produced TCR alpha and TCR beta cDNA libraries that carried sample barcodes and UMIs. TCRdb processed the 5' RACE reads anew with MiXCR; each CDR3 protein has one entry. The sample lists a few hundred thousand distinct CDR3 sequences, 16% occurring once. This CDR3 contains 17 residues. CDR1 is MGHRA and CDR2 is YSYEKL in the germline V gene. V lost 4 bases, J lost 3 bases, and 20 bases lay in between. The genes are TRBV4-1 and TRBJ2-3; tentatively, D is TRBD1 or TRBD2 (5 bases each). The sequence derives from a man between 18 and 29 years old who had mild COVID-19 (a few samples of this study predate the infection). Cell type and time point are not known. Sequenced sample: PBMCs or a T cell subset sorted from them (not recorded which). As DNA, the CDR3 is TGCGCCAGCAGCCCAGAGGGCGGCAGGGTTTGGACAGATACGCAGTATTTT. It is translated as CASSPEGGRVWTDTQYF.